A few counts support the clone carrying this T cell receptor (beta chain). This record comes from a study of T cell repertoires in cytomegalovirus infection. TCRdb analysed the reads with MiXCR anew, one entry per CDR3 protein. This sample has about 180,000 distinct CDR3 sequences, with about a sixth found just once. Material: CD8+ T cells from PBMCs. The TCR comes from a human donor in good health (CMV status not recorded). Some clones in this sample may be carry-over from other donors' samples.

This CDR3 is CASSDNRDDLVAKNIQYF. The DNA of the CDR3 is TGTGCCAGCAGCGATAACCGGGACGATCTCGTCGCCAAAAACATTCAGTACTTC. The rearrangement links TRBV9 to TRBJ2-4; D is possibly TRBD1 or TRBD2 (5 bases each). This CDR3 is 18 amino acids long. Germline V gives CDR1 SGDLS, CDR2 YYNGEE. V gave up 3 bases and J gave up 1 base, with 20 bases separating them.